The 20 T cell receptor beta chains reported below all come from one sample, sequenced in a study of blood T cell repertoires in COVID-19. Clones were read by immunoSEQ multiplex PCR, and TCRdb kept only the in-frame ones, dropping some. The sample lists 300,000 to 400,000 clones, roughly 88% seen once, with 2.9% in the top ten. The sequencing input was peripheral blood. The source is a woman aged 25 to 39 with COVID-19, enrolled during active disease.

The chain has TRBV7-3 and TRBJ2-7; TRBD2 might be the D (6 bases). This CDR3 region has 15 residues. Trimming shortened V by 2 bases and J by 9 bases, and 20 bases separated the two germline ends. In germline, CDR1 is SGHTA, CDR2 FQGTGA. CDR3 loop: CASSLVRDSPEGQYF. The CDR3 DNA follows: TGTGCCAGCAGCTTAGTTCGGGACTCCCCCGAGGGGCAGTACTTC.

This chain links TRBV12-3 or TRBV12-4 with TRBJ1-5; TRBD1 matches at 7 bases. This CDR3 has 13 residues. Germline trimming cut 10 bases from V and 7 bases from J; bases unmatched to any gene: 10. The DNA of the CDR3 is TGTGCCACCTCGACAGGGCTAGGGCAGCCCCAGCATTTT. Protein product: CATSTGLGQPQHF.

The rearrangement uses TRBV6-5 and TRBJ2-7, with D tentatively TRBD2 (5 bases). The CDR3 runs 13 residues. CDR1 and CDR2 from the germline V gene are MNHEY and SVGAGI. Trimming left V 4 bases short and J 6 bases short, with 13 bases between. The CDR3 coding sequence is TGTGCCAGCAGTTGGGCGGGTTCGGGCGAGCAGTACTTC. Its protein is CASSWAGSGEQYF.

The chain uses TRBV18 and TRBJ1-5; a weak D match, TRBD1 (6 bases). Germline CDR1 and CDR2: KGHSH and LQKENI. V gave up 3 bases and J gave up 1 base, with 10 bases separating them. There are 15 residues in the CDR3. The CDR3 reads CASSPGTKSNQPQHF. In DNA form, the CDR3 reads TGTGCCAGCTCACCCGGGACAAAAAGCAATCAGCCCCAGCATTTT.

The V and J genes are TRBV9 and TRBJ1-5; D is undetermined. The CDR3 is made up of 11 amino acids. Trimming took 7 bases from V and 6 from J, leaving 8 bases between them. Germline CDR1 SGDLS, CDR2 YYNGEE. The CDR3 DNA is TGTGCCAGCCAATCGCGTCAGCCCCAGCATTTT. Encoded protein: CASQSRQPQHF.

The chain carries TRBV27 and TRBJ1-5, with a tentative D call TRBD1 (5 bases). The CDR3 spans 13 residues. Germline assignment: CDR1 MNHEY and CDR2 SMNVEV (reference sequence). V was trimmed by 4 bases and J by 7 bases, leaving 11 bases between them. The DNA of the CDR3 is TGTGCCAGCAGTTCGGGACTATCCCAGCCCCAGCATTTT. Its translation: CASSSGLSQPQHF.

This clone was recorded only once. V usage is TRBV6-6 and J usage is TRBJ2-3, with 14 bases matching TRBD2. This CDR3 comprises 17 residues. The germline V gene has CDR1 MNHNY and CDR2 SVGAGI (reference sequence). V was pared by 5 bases and J by 6 bases, with 10 bases of the junction left unmatched. The CDR3 sequence is CASSRGTSGSRPDTQYF. CDR3 in DNA: TGTGCCAGCAGTCGCGGGACTAGCGGGAGTCGACCCGATACGCAGTATTTT.

This clone was detected only once. The chain couples TRBV5-4 to TRBJ2-1; 12 nucleotides line up with TRBD2. Germline V gene lookup returns CDR1 SGHNT and CDR2 YYREEE (reference sequence). J gave up 9 bases and V 5 bases, and 12 bases lay outside the gene matches. The CDR3 contains 16 residues. In nucleotides, the CDR3 is TGTGCCAGCAGAAGCGGCGCACTAGCGGGAGGCCGTGAGCAGTTCTTC. Translation gives CASRSGALAGGREQFF.

The chain carries TRBV28 and TRBJ2-5; 8 nucleotides agree with TRBD2. Germline CDR1 and CDR2: MDHEN and SYDVKM. The CDR3 contains 14 residues. V was clipped by 6 bases and J by 1 base; unmatched bases: 4. CDR3 DNA: TGTGCCAGCAGCTCCAGCGGGAGCCAAGAGACCCAGTACTTC. It encodes CASSSSGSQETQYF.

V is TRBV6-1 and J is TRBJ1-5; D unclear. Trimming cost V 2 bases and J 0 bases, with 5 bases left between them. The germline V gene has CDR1 MNHNS and CDR2 SASEGT. The CDR3 loop spans 14 amino acids. The CDR3 loop is CASSETSSNQPQHF. DNA of the CDR3: TGTGCCAGCAGTGAAACAAGTAGCAATCAGCCCCAGCATTTT.

This sequence joins TRBV27 and TRBJ2-1; 15 positions agree with TRBD2. Germline assignment: CDR1 MNHEY and CDR2 SMNVEV (reference sequence). This CDR3 comprises 20 residues. V dropped 1 base and J dropped 9; count of bases not matched to a gene: 16. The DNA of the CDR3 is TGTGCCAGCAGTTTATACTCCTCTGGGAGGACTAGCGGGAGGGCCGCTGAGCAGTTCTTC. Translation gives CASSLYSSGRTSGRAAEQFF.

This chain connects TRBV27 to TRBJ1-1; D is unresolved. Trimming pared 2 bases from V and 7 bases from J, leaving 20 bases between. Germline values: CDR1 MNHEY, CDR2 SMNVEV (reference sequence). The CDR3 length is 16 residues. This chain's CDR3 is CASSLRLTRGNGEAFF. In DNA, the CDR3 is TGTGCCAGCAGTTTACGTTTGACTAGAGGTAACGGTGAAGCTTTCTTT.

The rearrangement joins TRBV10-2 to TRBJ2-7; D may be TRBD2 (6 bases). The CDR3 extends over 15 amino acids. Per the germline V gene, CDR1 is WSHSY and CDR2 is SAAADI. The V gene lost 3 bases and the J gene lost 0 bases, with 12 bases spanning the gap. In DNA, the CDR3 is TGCGCCAGCAGTGATAGGCAGCGGGCCTCCTACGAGCAGTACTTC. Amino acid sequence: CASSDRQRASYEQYF.

The V call is TRBV19, the J call TRBJ1-1; D remains ambiguous. The CDR3 runs 16 residues. The germline V gene has CDR1 LNHDA and CDR2 SQIVND (reference sequence). Trimming left V 6 bases short and J 3 bases short, with 20 bases between. CDR3 protein: CASSRYGEGGYTEAFF. The CDR3 DNA follows: TGTGCCAGTAGCAGATATGGGGAAGGAGGGTACACTGAAGCTTTCTTT.

The CDR3 DNA sequence: TGTGCCATCAGTGAGACGCCGGAGGCCCCCTATGGCTACACCTTC. Its protein product is CAISETPEAPYGYTF. The chain recombines TRBV10-3 with TRBJ1-2; D gene ambiguous. The CDR3 covers 15 residues. In germline, CDR1 is ENHRY, CDR2 SYGVKD. Deletions cut 2 bases from V and 4 bases from J, with 14 bases between.

The rearrangement joins TRBV25-1 to TRBJ1-4; no definite D call. Germline V lookup: CDR1 MGHDK, CDR2 SYGVNS. The ends were cut back, 6 bases at V and 8 bases at J, with 16 bases in the middle. This CDR3 region has 14 residues. The CDR3 DNA reads TGTGCCAGCAGCGTCACCGTGGGGAGCGAAAAACTGTTTTTT. Protein: CASSVTVGSEKLFF.

The chain uses TRBV9 and TRBJ2-7; TRBD2 aligns across 10 bases. V gave up 3 bases and J gave up 2 bases; unmatched junction bases: 5. The CDR3 consists of 15 residues. CDR1 is SGDLS and CDR2 is YYNGEE in the germline V gene. CDR3 bases: TGTGCCAGCAGCGCGGGAGCGGGAGGGCCCTACGAGCAGTACTTC. This codes for CASSAGAGGPYEQYF.

The V call is TRBV2, the J call TRBJ1-1, with 8 bases matching TRBD1. Germline CDR1 is SNHLY and CDR2 is FYNNEI. The CDR3 runs 14 residues. V lost 5 bases and J lost 7; bases outside the gene matches: 9. CDR3 nucleotide sequence: TGTGCCAGCAGTCGACAGGGGCCGATCGTTGAAGCTTTCTTT. This translates into CASSRQGPIVEAFF.

This CDR3 is CAWSAAKVGNTIYF. CDR3 DNA: TGTGCCTGGAGCGCGGCCAAAGTAGGAAACACCATATATTTT. V is TRBV30 and J is TRBJ1-3; the D is unclear. Trimming cost V 3 bases and J 4 bases, with 13 bases left between them. Germline CDR1 GTSNPN, CDR2 SVGIG (reference sequence). CDR3 length: 14 amino acids.

The chain uses TRBV5-1 and TRBJ2-3; no clear D. V shed 0 bases and J shed 1 base, with 12 bases lying between them. Germline CDR1 is SGHRS and CDR2 is YFSETQ. The CDR3 runs to 16 residues. CDR3 sequence reads: CASSLGGATRTDTQYF. Written as DNA, the CDR3 is TGCGCCAGCAGCTTGGGAGGCGCAACCCGCACAGATACGCAGTATTTT.